This T cell receptor (beta chain) appears in the sequencing data of a study of blood T cell repertoires in COVID-19. Looking at the study overall: Samples representing acute and convalescent COVID-19 were sourced from the United States, Italy and Spain. Sources were T cells, B-cell-depleted T cells, or PBMCs; the material itself was cDNA or gDNA.

In the authors' methods: The assay estimated nucleated cells by amplifying reference gene primers. Measured with immunoSEQ multiplex PCR; TCRdb has only the in-frame clones, and not every one. V, J and clone size reflect that table, while D and trimming were determined from the DNA. The sample includes 150,000 to 200,000 clones, around 85% of them seen just once. The trim removed 0 bases at V and 6 bases at J, leaving 9 bases unmatched. The CDR3 is 17 amino acids. The V gene's germline CDR1 is LGHNA and CDR2 YNFKEQ. The sequenced material came from peripheral blood. The sequence came from a man aged 45-65 years who had recovered from COVID-19. The chain couples TRBV4-2 to TRBJ2-1; 9 nucleotides agree with TRBD2. The CDR3 is CASSQDSALAGFNEQFF. CDR3 nucleotides: TGTGCCAGCAGCCAAGATTCCGCGCTAGCGGGGTTCAATGAGCAGTTCTTC.